This TCR beta chain is from a study of control samples from healthy donors and cancer patients (dated by TCRdb to about 2020). The V end loses 6 bases and the J end loses 4 bases, and a stretch of 13 bases separates them. Reading the germline V gene gives CDR1 SGHRS and CDR2 YFSETQ. Including the terminal cysteine and phenylalanine, the CDR3 comprises 13 residues. Here the CDR3 DNA is all that survives: 39 bases in frame from base 1. The library relied on the immunoSEQ multiplex PCR assay. TCRdb retrieved this table from immuneACCESS and kept in-frame rearrangements only. Not all clones are present; in checked studies, unresolved V genes account for under half, and no reason is known for the remainder. Across this sample there are 130,000 or so clones, with 85% to 90% seen only once. The top ten constitute around 6.9% of the sample. This clone was observed once. The antigen it binds to is not known. No much larger clonotype is one base removed from it; base qualities were not supplied.

The sequence was collected from a man between 45 and 60 years old with head and neck cancer. The sequence joins TRBV5-1 to TRBJ1-2; the D gene remains uncertain. Material for sequencing was PBMCs. The DNA sequence reads TGCGCCAGCACCTCTTTGGACGGCTATGGCTACACCTTC. Its protein product is CASTSLDGYGYTF.